The clone carrying this T cell receptor (beta chain) qualifies as medium-sized. No antigen is known for it. The length of the CDR3 is 16 residues. Germline-derived CDR1 and CDR2 are MNHNS and SASEGT. V shed 5 bases and J shed 5 bases, with 21 bases lying between them. Using 32 V and 13 J primers, multiplex PCR amplified TCR beta CDR3. One entry per CDR3 protein results from TCRdb running MiXCR on the multiplex PCR reads. The repertoire holds about 22,000 distinct CDR3 sequences, with around a quarter as singletons. The data were taken from a study of immune heterogeneity within non-small cell lung tumors. Study findings and constraints: Tumor sites within a patient were found to share identical dominant CDR3 beta clonotypes, and site-unique high-frequency clones were also present.

Per sample, approximately 600 ng of bulk tumor genomic DNA was the template used. From each primary tumor, several far-apart biopsies were obtained during surgery. Undergoing curative surgery were patients whose non-small cell lung cancer was untreated and newly diagnosed. It was newly diagnosed non-small cell lung cancer patients having surgery with curative intent who served as donors. The clonotype comes from a man aged 40-49 years with non-small cell lung cancer. The sequenced sample was lung tumor tissue. V gene TRBV6-1 combines with J gene TRBJ1-1; TRBD1 is a possible D gene (5 bases). The CDR3 coding sequence is TGTGCCAGCAGTCGACGAACCGGGACTGGGAAGACTGAAGCTTTCTTT. Protein sequence: CASSRRTGTGKTEAFF.